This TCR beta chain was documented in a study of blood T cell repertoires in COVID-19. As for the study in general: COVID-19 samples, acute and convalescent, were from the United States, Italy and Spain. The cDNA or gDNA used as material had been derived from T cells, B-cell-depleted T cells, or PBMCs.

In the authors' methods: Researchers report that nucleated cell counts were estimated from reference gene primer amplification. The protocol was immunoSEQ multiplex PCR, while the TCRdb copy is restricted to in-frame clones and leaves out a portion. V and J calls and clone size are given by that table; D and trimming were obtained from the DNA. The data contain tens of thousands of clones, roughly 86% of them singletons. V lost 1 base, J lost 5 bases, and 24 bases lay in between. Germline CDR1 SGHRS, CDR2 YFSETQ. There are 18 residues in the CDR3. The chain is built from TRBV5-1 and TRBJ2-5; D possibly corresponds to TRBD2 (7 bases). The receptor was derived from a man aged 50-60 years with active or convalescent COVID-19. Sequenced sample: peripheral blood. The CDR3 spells CASSLYPYGGGEFETQYF. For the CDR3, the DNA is TGCGCCAGCAGCTTGTACCCCTATGGGGGGGGCGAGTTTGAGACCCAGTACTTC.